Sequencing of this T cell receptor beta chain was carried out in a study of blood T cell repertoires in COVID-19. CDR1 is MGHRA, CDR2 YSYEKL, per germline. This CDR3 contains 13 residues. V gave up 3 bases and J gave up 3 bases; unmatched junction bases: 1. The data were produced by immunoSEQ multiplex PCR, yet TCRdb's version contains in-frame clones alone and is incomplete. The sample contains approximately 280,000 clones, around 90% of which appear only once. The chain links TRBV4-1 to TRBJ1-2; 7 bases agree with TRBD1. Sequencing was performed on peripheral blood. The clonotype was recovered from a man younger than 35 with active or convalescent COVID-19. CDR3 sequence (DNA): TGCGCCAGCAGCCAGGGACAGCACTATGGCTACACCTTC. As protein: CASSQGQHYGYTF.